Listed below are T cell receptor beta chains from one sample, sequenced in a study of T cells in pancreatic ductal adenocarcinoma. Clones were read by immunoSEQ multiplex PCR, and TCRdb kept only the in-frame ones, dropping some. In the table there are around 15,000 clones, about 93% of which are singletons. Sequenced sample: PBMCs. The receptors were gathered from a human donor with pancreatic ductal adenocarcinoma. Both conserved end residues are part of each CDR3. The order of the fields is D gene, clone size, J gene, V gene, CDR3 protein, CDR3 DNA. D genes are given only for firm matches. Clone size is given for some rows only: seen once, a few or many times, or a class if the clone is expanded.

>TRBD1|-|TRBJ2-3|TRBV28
CASSLTGRLSTDTQYF
TGTGCCAGCAGTTTGACAGGGCGACTAAGCACAGATACGCAGTATTTT
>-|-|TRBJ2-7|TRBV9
CASSGKGGRYEQYF
TGTGCCAGCAGCGGTAAAGGGGGGCGATACGAGCAGTACTTC
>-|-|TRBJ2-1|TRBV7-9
CAIQGELEQFF
TGTGCCATACAGGGAGAACTTGAGCAGTTCTTC
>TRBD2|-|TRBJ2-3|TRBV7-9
CASSPRTSGRAEDTQYF
TGTGCCAGCAGCCCCCGGACTAGCGGGAGGGCGGAAGATACGCAGTATTTT
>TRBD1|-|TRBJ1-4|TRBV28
CASTAQGAATNEKLFF
TGTGCCAGCACCGCACAGGGGGCTGCAACTAATGAAAAACTGTTTTTT
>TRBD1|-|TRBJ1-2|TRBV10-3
CAISAPGGSANYGYTF
TGTGCCATCAGTGCCCCAGGGGGGTCCGCTAACTATGGCTACACCTTC
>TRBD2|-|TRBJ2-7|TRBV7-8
CASSLGTSGRAISEQYF
TGTGCCAGCAGTCTCGGGACTAGCGGGAGGGCCATCTCCGAGCAGTACTTC
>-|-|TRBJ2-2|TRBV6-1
CASSEQGRILTGELFF
TGTGCCAGCAGTGAACAGGGACGGATTCTCACCGGGGAGCTGTTTTTT
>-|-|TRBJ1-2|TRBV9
CASSARAGAGYGYTF
TGTGCCAGCAGTGCTAGGGCGGGGGCTGGCTATGGCTACACCTTC
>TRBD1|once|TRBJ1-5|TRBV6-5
CASSYWDRGRPAAQHF
TGTGCCAGCAGTTACTGGGACAGGGGGCGGCCAGCGGCCCAGCATTTT
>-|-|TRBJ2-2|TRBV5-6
CASSPRLGVDTGELFF
TGTGCCAGCAGCCCTCGGCTAGGGGTGGACACCGGGGAGCTGTTTTTT
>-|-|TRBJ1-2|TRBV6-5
CASSYDRQGNYGYTF
TGTGCCAGCAGTTACGATCGGCAGGGGAACTATGGCTACACCTTC
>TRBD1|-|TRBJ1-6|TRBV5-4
CASSLAGGWDSPLHF
TGTGCCAGCAGCTTGGCAGGGGGCTGGGATTCACCCCTCCACTTT
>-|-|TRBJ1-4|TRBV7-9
CASSLARRGAPTNEKLFF
TGTGCCAGCAGCTTAGCGCGAAGGGGGGCGCCGACTAATGAAAAACTGTTTTTT
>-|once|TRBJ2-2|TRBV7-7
CASSFHGGTGELFF
TGTGCCAGCAGCTTCCACGGCGGCACCGGGGAGCTGTTTTTT
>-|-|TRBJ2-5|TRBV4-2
CASSRDPGETQYF
TGTGCCAGCAGTCGAGACCCAGGGGAGACCCAGTACTTC
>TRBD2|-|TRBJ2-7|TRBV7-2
CASSSGIGGGGGEQYF
TGTGCCAGCAGCTCTGGGATTGGGGGGGGTGGAGGCGAGCAGTACTTC
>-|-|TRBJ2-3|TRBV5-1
CASSLGASWTTDTQYF
TGCGCCAGCAGCTTGGGGGCATCTTGGACCACAGATACGCAGTATTTT
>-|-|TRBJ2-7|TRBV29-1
CSVGTAGEQYF
TGCAGCGTTGGGACCGCTGGCGAGCAGTACTTC
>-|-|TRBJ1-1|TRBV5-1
CASSLPLFGTEAFF
TGCGCCAGCAGCTTGCCCCTTTTCGGTACTGAAGCTTTCTTT
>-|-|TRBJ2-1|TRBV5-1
CASSLAWTTGNEQFF
TGCGCCAGCAGCTTGGCGTGGACAACGGGCAATGAGCAGTTCTTC
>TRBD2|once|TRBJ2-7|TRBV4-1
CASSQDDLAGGPGDHEQYF
TGCGCCAGCAGCCAAGATGACCTAGCGGGGGGGCCTGGGGACCACGAGCAGTACTTC
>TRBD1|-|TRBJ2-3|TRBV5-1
CASSFGTGVDTQYF
TGCGCCAGCAGCTTTGGGACAGGGGTAGATACGCAGTATTTT
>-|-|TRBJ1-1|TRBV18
CASSPPGGQGRRGTEAFF
TGTGCCAGCTCACCACCTGGGGGTCAGGGGCGAAGAGGGACTGAAGCTTTCTTT
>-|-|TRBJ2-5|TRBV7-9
CASSLAAGSGVTQYF
TGTGCCAGCAGCTTAGCGGCGGGATCAGGAGTGACCCAGTACTTC
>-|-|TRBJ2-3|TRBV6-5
CASRRDPGLDTQYF
TGTGCCAGCAGACGAGACCCGGGACTTGATACGCAGTATTTT
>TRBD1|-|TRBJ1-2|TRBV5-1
CASRTDRGGDGYTF
TGCGCCAGCAGGACCGACAGGGGAGGCGATGGCTACACCTTC
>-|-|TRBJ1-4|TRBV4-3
CASSQPPLNEKLFF
TGCGCCAGCAGCCAACCCCCCCTGAATGAAAAACTGTTTTTT
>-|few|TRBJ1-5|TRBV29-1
CSVGENSNQPQHF
TGCAGCGTTGGAGAGAATAGCAATCAGCCCCAGCATTTT
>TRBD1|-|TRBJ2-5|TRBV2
CASRAGTGVPGYQETQYF
TGTGCCAGCAGGGCCGGGACAGGGGTCCCGGGGTACCAAGAGACCCAGTACTTC
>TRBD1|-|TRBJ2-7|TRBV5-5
CASNPGDRGETYEQYF
TGTGCCAGCAATCCGGGGGACAGGGGCGAGACCTACGAGCAGTACTTC
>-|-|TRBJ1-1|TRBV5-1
CASSPTGNTEAFF
TGCGCCAGCAGCCCCACGGGGAACACTGAAGCTTTCTTT
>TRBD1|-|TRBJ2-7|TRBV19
CASSSRQGGFLEQYF
TGTGCCAGTAGTTCCAGACAGGGGGGATTCCTAGAGCAGTACTTC
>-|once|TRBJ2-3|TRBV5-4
CASSLDSTDTQYF
TGTGCCAGCAGCTTGGACAGCACAGATACGCAGTATTTT
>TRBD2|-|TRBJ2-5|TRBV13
CASSLTGLAGGPDEGQYF
TGTGCCAGCAGCTTAACGGGTCTAGCGGGGGGGCCGGACGAAGGCCAGTACTTC
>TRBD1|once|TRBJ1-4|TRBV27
CASSLWGQGAGLTNEKLFF
TGTGCCAGCAGTTTATGGGGACAGGGGGCGGGCTTAACTAATGAAAAACTGTTTTTT
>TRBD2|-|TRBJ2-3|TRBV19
CASSISTSGGARTDTQYF
TGTGCCAGTAGTATATCGACTAGCGGGGGGGCCCGGACAGATACGCAGTATTTT
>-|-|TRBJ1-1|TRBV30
CAWSSRLDTEAFF
TGTGCCTGGAGTAGCAGGCTGGACACTGAAGCTTTCTTT
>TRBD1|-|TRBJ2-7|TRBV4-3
CASSQDPVGTGPSEQYF
TGCGCCAGCAGCCAAGATCCGGTAGGGACAGGGCCGTCCGAGCAGTACTTC
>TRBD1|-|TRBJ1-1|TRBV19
CATTGEVSEAFF
TGTGCCACCACAGGGGAGGTCTCTGAAGCTTTCTTT
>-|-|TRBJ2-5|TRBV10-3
CAISDKGRSQETQYF
TGTGCCATCAGTGATAAAGGACGGTCCCAAGAGACCCAGTACTTC
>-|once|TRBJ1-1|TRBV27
CASSWDPTDLNTEAFF
TGTGCCAGCAGTTGGGACCCGACAGACCTCAACACTGAAGCTTTCTTT
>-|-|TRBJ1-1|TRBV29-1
CSVAPGALYTEAFF
TGCAGCGTTGCTCCAGGGGCGCTCTACACTGAAGCTTTCTTT
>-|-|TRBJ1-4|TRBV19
CASTSDGIATNEKLFF
TGTGCCAGTACCTCGGACGGAATTGCAACTAATGAAAAACTGTTTTTT
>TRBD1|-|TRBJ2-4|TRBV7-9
CASSPSGTGEVGKNIQYF
TGTGCCAGCAGCCCATCCGGGACAGGGGAGGTTGGCAAAAACATTCAGTACTTC